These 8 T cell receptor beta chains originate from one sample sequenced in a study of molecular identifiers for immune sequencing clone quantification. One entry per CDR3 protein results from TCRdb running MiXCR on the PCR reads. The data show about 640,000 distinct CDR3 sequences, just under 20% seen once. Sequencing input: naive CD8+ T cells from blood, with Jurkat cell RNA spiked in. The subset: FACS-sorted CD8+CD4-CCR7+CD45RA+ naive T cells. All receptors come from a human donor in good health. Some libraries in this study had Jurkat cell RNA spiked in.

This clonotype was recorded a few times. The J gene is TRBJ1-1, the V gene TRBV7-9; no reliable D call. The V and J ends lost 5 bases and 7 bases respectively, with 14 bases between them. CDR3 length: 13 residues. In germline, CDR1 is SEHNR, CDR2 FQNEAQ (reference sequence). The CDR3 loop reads CASSPNVPGEAFF. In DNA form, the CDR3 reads TGTGCCAGCAGCCCCAACGTGCCAGGTGAAGCTTTCTTT.

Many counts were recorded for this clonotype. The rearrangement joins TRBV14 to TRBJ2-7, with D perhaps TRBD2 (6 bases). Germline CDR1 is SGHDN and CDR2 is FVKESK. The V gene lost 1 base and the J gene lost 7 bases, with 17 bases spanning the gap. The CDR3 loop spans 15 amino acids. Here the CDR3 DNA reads TGTGCCAGCAGCCAAGGTGGAGGGGCGCCGGGGGAGCAGTACTTC. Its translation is CASSQGGGAPGEQYF.

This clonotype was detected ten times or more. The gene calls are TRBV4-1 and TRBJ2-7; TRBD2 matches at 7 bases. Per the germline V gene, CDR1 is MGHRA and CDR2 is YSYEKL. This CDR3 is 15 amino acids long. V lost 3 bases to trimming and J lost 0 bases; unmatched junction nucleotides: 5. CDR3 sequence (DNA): TGCGCCAGCAGCCACCGCACTAGCGCCTCCTACGAGCAGTACTTC. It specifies CASSHRTSASYEQYF.

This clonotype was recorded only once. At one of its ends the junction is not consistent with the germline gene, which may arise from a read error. CDR3 region: CSARDPPRGTYEQHF. Written as DNA, the CDR3 is TGCAGTGCTAGAGATCCCCCCCGGGGTACCTACGAGCAGCACTTC. The chain links TRBV20-1 to TRBJ2-7; weak D call: TRBD2 (5 bases). Germline loops: CDR1 DFQATT, CDR2 SNEGSKA (reference sequence). The length of the CDR3 is 15 residues.

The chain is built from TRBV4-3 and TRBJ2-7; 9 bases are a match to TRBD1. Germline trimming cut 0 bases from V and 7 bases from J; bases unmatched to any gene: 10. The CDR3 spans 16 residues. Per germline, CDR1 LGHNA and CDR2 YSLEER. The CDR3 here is CASSQEAGQGPWEQYF. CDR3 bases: TGCGCCAGCAGCCAAGAGGCGGGACAGGGCCCCTGGGAGCAGTACTTC.

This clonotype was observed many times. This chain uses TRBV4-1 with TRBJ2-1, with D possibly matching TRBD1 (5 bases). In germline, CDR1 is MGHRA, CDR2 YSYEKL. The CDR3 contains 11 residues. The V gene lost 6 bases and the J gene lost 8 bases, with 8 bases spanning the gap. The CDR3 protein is CASSKGDEQFF. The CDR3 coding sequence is TGCGCCAGCAGTAAAGGGGATGAGCAGTTCTTC.

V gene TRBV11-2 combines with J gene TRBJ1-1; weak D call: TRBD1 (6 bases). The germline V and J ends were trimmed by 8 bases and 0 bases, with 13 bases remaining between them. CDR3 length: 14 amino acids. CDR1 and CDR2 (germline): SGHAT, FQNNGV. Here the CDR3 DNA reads TGTGCCAGCCTAGGGGGGGGAATGAACACTGAAGCTTTCTTT. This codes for CASLGGGMNTEAFF.

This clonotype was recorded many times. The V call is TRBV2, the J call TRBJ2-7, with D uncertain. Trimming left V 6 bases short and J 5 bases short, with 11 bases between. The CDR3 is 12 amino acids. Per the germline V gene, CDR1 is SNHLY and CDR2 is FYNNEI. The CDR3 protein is CASRVPPHEQYF. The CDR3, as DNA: TGTGCCAGCAGGGTTCCCCCCCACGAGCAGTACTTC.